This T cell receptor beta chain comes out of a study of T-cell reconstitution after alpha-beta-depleted transplantation in children. This clonotype was detected ten times or more. With 3 bases clipped from V and 1 base from J, the junction kept 5 bases outside the gene matches. The CDR3 sequence is 15 residues long. A library of TCRbeta sequences, prepared with unique molecular identifiers, was generated. Using its own MiXCR run on the PCR reads, TCRdb lists one record per CDR3 protein. This table has 150,000 to 200,000 distinct CDR3 sequences, about 14% appearing once. The specimen comprised PBMCs from the stem cell graft donor, sampled from the stem cell graft. This TCR was sampled from a human donor who donated a stem cell graft to a child with acute lymphoblastic leukemia. This chain joins TRBV12-3 or TRBV12-4 and TRBJ1-2; 7 bases are shared with TRBD1. The CDR3 DNA sequence: TGTGCCAGCAGTTTCAAGGGGGCGCATAACTATGGCTACACCTTC. Its translation: CASSFKGAHNYGYTF.